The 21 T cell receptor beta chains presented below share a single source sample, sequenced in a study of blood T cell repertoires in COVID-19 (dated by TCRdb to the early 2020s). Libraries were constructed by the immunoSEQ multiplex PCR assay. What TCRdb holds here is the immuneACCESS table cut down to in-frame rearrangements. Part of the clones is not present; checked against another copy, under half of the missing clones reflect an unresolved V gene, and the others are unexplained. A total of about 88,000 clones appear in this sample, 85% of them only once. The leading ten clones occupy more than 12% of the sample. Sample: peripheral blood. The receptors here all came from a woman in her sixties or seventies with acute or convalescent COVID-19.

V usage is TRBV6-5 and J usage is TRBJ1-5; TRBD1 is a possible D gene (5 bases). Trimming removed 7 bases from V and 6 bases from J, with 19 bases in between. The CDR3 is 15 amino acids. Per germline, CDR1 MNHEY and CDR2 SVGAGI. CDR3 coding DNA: TGTGCCAGCACCGACGGGCAGGGACTCGGTCAGCCCCAGCATTTT. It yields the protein CASTDGQGLGQPQHF.

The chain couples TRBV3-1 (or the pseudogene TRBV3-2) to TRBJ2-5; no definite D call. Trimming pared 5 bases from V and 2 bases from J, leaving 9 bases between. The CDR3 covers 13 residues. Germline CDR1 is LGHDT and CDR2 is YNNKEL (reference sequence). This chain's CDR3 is CASSWALQETQYF. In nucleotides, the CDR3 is TGTGCCAGCAGCTGGGCTTTACAAGAGACCCAGTACTTC.

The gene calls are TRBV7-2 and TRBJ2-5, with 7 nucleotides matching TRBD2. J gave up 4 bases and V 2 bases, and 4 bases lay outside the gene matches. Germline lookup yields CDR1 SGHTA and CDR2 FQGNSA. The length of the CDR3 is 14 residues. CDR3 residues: CASSLFGGGETQYF. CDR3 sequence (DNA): TGTGCCAGCAGCTTATTTGGGGGGGGAGAGACCCAGTACTTC.

CDR3 nucleotide sequence: TGTGCCACCAGTGATCCCTCGGACTGGACCTACAATGAGCAGTTCTTC. It specifies CATSDPSDWTYNEQFF. This chain uses TRBV24-1 with TRBJ2-1; the D gene is possibly TRBD2 (5 bases). From germline, CDR1 is KGHDR and CDR2 SFDVKD. There are 16 residues in the CDR3. Trimming removed 3 bases at V and 2 bases at J, with 13 bases between.

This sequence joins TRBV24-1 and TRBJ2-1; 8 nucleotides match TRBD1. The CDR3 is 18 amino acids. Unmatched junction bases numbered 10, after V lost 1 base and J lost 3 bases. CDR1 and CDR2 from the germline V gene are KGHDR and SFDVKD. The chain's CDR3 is CATSDFGSPGGNYNEQFF. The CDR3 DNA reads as TGTGCCACCAGTGATTTCGGATCCCCAGGGGGCAACTACAATGAGCAGTTCTTC.

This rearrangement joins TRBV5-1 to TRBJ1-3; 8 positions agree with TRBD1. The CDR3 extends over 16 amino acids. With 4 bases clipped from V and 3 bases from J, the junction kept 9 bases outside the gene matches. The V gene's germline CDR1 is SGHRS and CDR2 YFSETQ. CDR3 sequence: CASSSTAGGGGNTIYF. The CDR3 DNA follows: TGCGCCAGCAGCAGCACCGCAGGGGGCGGTGGAAACACCATATATTTT.

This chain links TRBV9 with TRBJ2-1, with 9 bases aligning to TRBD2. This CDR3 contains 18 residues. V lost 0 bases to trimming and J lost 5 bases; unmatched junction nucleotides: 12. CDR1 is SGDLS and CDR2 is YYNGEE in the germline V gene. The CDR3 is CASSVVAGALSGDNEQFF. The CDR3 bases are TGTGCCAGCAGCGTAGTAGCGGGGGCCCTCTCGGGTGACAATGAGCAGTTCTTC. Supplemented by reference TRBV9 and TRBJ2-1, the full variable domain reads DSGVTQTPKHLITATGQRVTLRCSPRSGDLSVYWYQQSLDQGLQFLIQYYNGEERAKGNILERFSAQQFPDLHSELNLSSLELGDSALYFCASSVVAGALSGDNEQFFGPGTRLTVL.

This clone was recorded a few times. This CDR3 reads CASSDSEADTQYF. CDR3 DNA sequence: TGTGCCAGCAGTGACTCCGAGGCAGATACGCAGTATTTT. V and J are TRBV6-4 and TRBJ2-3; the D is unclear. V was cut by 0 bases and J by 4 bases, with 5 bases left in between. CDR1 is MRHNA, CDR2 SNTAGT, per germline. This CDR3 is built from 13 residues.

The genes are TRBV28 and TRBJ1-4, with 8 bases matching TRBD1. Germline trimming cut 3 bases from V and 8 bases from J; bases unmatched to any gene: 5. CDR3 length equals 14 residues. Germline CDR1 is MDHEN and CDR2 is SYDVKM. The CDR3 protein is CASSLGQAGEKLFF. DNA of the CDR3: TGTGCCAGCAGTTTGGGACAGGCGGGGGAAAAACTGTTTTTT.

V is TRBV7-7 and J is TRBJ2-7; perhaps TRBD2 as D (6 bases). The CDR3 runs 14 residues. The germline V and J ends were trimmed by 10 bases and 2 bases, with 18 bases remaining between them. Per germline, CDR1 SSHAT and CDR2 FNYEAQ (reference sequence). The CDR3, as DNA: TGTGCCATACGTGGTGTGCAGCGGGCCTACGAGCAGTACGTC. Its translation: CAIRGVQRAYEQYV.

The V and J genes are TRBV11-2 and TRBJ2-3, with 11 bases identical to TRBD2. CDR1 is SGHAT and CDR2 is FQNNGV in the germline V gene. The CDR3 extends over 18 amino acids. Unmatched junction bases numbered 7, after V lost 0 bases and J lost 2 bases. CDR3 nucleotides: TGTGCCAGCAGCTTAGATCAGAGACTAGCGGGACTCACAGATACGCAGTATTTT. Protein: CASSLDQRLAGLTDTQYF.

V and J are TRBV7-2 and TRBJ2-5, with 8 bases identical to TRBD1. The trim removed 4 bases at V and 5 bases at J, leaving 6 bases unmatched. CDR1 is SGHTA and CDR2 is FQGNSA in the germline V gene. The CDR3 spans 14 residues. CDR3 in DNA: TGTGCCAGCAGCTCGACAGGGGATTCGGAGACCCAGTACTTC. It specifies CASSSTGDSETQYF.

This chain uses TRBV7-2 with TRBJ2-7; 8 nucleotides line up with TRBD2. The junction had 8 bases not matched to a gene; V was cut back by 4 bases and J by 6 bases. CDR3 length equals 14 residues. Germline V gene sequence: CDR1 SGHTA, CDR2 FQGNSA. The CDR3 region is CASSSTSAGGEQYV. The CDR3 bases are TGTGCCAGCAGCTCCACCTCGGCGGGAGGCGAGCAGTACGTC.

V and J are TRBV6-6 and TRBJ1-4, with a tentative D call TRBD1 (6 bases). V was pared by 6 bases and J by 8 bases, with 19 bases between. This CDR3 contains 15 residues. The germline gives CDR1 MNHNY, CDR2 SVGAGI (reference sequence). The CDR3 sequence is CASRRLPGVGEKLFF. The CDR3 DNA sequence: TGTGCCAGCAGACGTCTACCAGGGGTCGGCGAAAAACTGTTTTTT.

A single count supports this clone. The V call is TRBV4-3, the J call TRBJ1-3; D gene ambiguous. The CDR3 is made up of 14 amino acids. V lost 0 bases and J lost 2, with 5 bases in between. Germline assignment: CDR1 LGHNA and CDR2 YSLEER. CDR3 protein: CASSQEITGNTIYF. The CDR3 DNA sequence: TGCGCCAGCAGCCAAGAAATAACTGGAAACACCATATATTTT.

The DNA for the CDR3 is TGTGCCAGCAGTGACTCGGGACAGAGCTCCTACAATGAGCAGTTCTTC. This sequence encodes CASSDSGQSSYNEQFF. The J gene is TRBJ2-1, the V gene TRBV6-4; 7 bases line up with TRBD1. The germline V gene encodes CDR1 MRHNA and CDR2 SNTAGT. Germline trimming cut 0 bases from V and 0 bases from J; bases unmatched to any gene: 2. The CDR3 runs to 16 residues.

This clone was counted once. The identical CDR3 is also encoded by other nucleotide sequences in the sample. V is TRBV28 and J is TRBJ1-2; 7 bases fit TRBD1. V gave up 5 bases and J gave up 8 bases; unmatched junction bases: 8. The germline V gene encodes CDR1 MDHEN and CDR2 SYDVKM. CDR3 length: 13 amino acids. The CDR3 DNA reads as TGTGCCAGCAGTCCGGGACAGCCCGGGGGCTACACCTTC. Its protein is CASSPGQPGGYTF.

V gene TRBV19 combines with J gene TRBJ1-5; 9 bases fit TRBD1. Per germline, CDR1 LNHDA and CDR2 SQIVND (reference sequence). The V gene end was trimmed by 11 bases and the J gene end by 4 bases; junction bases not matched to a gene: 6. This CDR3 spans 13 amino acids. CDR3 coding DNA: TGTGCCTCCGGGACAGGGTATAATCAGCCCCAGCATTTT. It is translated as CASGTGYNQPQHF.

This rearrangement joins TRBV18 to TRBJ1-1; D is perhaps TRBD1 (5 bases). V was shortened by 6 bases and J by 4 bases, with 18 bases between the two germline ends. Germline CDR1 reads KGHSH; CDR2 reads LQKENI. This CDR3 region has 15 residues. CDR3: CASSSVTVDTTEAFF. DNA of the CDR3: TGTGCCAGCTCGAGCGTGACAGTAGATACCACTGAAGCTTTCTTT.

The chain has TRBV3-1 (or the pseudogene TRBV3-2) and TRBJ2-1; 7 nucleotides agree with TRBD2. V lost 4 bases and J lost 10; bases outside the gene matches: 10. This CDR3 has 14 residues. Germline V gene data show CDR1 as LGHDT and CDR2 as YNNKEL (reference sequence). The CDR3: CASSPTGGSGEQFF. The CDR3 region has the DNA TGTGCCAGCAGCCCTACCGGGGGGTCGGGCGAGCAGTTCTTC.

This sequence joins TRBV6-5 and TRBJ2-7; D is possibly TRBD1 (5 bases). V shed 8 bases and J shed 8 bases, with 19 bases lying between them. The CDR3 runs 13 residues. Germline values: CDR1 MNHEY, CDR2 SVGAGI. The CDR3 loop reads CASRQGLSGKQYV. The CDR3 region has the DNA TGTGCCAGCCGCCAGGGTTTAAGTGGGAAGCAGTACGTC.